The 30 T cell receptor beta chains below were found in one sample sequenced in a study of blood T cell repertoires in COVID-19. Measured with immunoSEQ multiplex PCR; TCRdb has only the in-frame clones, and not every one. Of about 300,000 clones in the sample, roughly nine tenths were seen once. The specimen was peripheral blood. These receptors all come from a young man who had recovered from COVID-19.

The genes are TRBV6-2 or TRBV6-3 and TRBJ2-2, with 9 nucleotides matching TRBD2. CDR3 length: 16 amino acids. The V gene end was trimmed by 4 bases and the J gene end by 2 bases; junction bases not matched to a gene: 5. Germline values: CDR1 MNHEY, CDR2 SVGEGT. CDR3 in amino acids: CASSFVSGGNTGELFF. For the CDR3, the DNA is TGTGCCAGCAGTTTCGTTAGCGGGGGAAACACCGGGGAGCTGTTTTTT.

This rearrangement joins TRBV3-1 (or the pseudogene TRBV3-2) to TRBJ1-2, with 11 nucleotides matching TRBD1. This CDR3 has 13 residues. Germline CDR1 reads LGHDT; CDR2 reads YNNKEL (reference sequence). V lost 4 bases and J lost 8; bases outside the gene matches: 3. CDR3 in amino acids: CASSPDRGRGYTF. The CDR3 DNA is TGTGCCAGCAGCCCGGACAGGGGGCGCGGCTACACCTTC.

The gene calls are TRBV14 and TRBJ2-1; no clear D gene. V was clipped by 3 bases and J by 5 bases, with 5 bases between them. Per germline, CDR1 SGHDN and CDR2 FVKESK. CDR3 length: 12 amino acids. The CDR3 bases are TGTGCCAGCAGCCAGCTAAACAATGAGCAGTTCTTC. It codes for CASSQLNNEQFF.

The chain uses TRBV3-1 (or the pseudogene TRBV3-2) and TRBJ2-2; weak D call: TRBD2 (6 bases). The ends were cut back, 4 bases at V and 3 bases at J, with 18 bases in the middle. This CDR3 is built from 17 residues. CDR1 is LGHDT and CDR2 is YNNKEL in the germline V gene (reference sequence). The DNA of the CDR3 is TGTGCCAGCAGCCGGAGGGAGGTCAAACGGGACACCGGGGAGCTGTTTTTT. This gives the protein CASSRREVKRDTGELFF.

V is TRBV23-1 and J is TRBJ1-4; D is possibly TRBD1 (5 bases). TRBV23-1 is assigned to the ORF class and has an uncertain function. V dropped 0 bases and J dropped 3 bases, with 20 bases sitting between them. The CDR3 totals 19 residues. For the CDR3, the DNA is TGCGCCAGCAGTCAATCGGCGGTAGGAGGGGCGGACCCTAATGAAAAACTGTTTTTT. Translation: CASSQSAVGGADPNEKLFF.

The chain carries TRBV19 and TRBJ2-6, with 7 bases matching TRBD1. Trimming cost V 6 bases and J 2 bases; bases outside gene matches: 7. The length of the CDR3 is 16 residues. Germline V CDR1 and CDR2: LNHDA, SQIVND (reference sequence). CDR3 region: CASRPPGTAGANVLTF. DNA of the CDR3: TGTGCCAGTAGACCTCCCGGGACAGCTGGGGCCAACGTCCTGACTTTC.

This clone was detected a few times. V usage is TRBV10-2 and J usage is TRBJ2-7, with D unresolved. V gave up 2 bases and J gave up 0 bases, with 8 bases separating them. From germline, CDR1 is WSHSY and CDR2 SAAADI. This CDR3 is built from 14 residues. The CDR3 loop reads CASSEGPSSYEQYF. The CDR3 DNA reads as TGCGCCAGCAGTGAGGGGCCAAGCTCCTACGAGCAGTACTTC.

Concerning this clone: Other nucleotide sequences from this sample produce the same CDR3. The chain carries TRBV5-1 and TRBJ2-7; D is possibly TRBD1 (6 bases). This CDR3 contains 12 residues. V lost 3 bases and J lost 3, with 7 bases in between. Germline assignment: CDR1 SGHRS and CDR2 YFSETQ. The chain's CDR3 is CASSSDSYEQYF. The CDR3 bases are TGCGCCAGCAGCTCGGACAGCTACGAGCAGTACTTC.

In its sample, this clone was seen once. This chain connects TRBV6-5 to TRBJ2-1; possibly TRBD2 for D (6 bases). The CDR3 has 15 residues. In germline, CDR1 is MNHEY, CDR2 SVGAGI. V was cut by 5 bases and J by 2 bases, with 13 bases left in between. Here the CDR3 reads CASSHRDSAYNEQFF. The CDR3 DNA reads as TGTGCCAGCAGTCACCGGGACTCAGCCTACAATGAGCAGTTCTTC.

V gene TRBV5-4 combines with J gene TRBJ1-6; no reliable D call. The CDR3 has 16 residues. V shed 0 bases and J shed 5 bases, with 12 bases lying between them. Germline V CDR1 and CDR2: SGHNT, YYREEE (reference sequence). CDR3 region: CASSLAGRTDNSPLHF. Written as DNA, the CDR3 is TGTGCCAGCAGCTTGGCCGGGAGGACGGATAATTCACCCCTCCACTTT.

The chain couples TRBV20-1 to TRBJ1-2; D is uncertain. The CDR3 loop spans 14 amino acids. The V end lost 3 bases, the J end lost 2 bases, and 13 bases lay between the germline ends. In germline, CDR1 is DFQATT, CDR2 SNEGSKA (reference sequence). CDR3 sequence (DNA): TGCAGTGCTAGTCGGAGGATCGAGAACTATGGCTACACCTTC. It specifies CSASRRIENYGYTF.

This sequence joins TRBV18 and TRBJ2-7, with TRBD1 identical over 7 bases. Trimming removed 6 bases from V and 2 bases from J; junction bases left unmatched: 7. Germline V gene sequence: CDR1 KGHSH, CDR2 LQKENI. The CDR3 covers 14 residues. The CDR3 DNA reads as TGTGCCAGCTCTAACCCCCAGGGGGCCTACGAGCAGTACTTC. Translating it yields CASSNPQGAYEQYF.

DNA of the CDR3: TGTGCCAGCTCACCTAACCGGGGGGGCTACACCTTC. Protein sequence: CASSPNRGGYTF. The J gene is TRBJ1-2, the V gene TRBV18; D might be TRBD1 (5 bases). The CDR3 is 12 residues long. Deletions cut 3 bases from V and 8 bases from J, with 10 bases between. Germline lookup yields CDR1 KGHSH and CDR2 LQKENI.

This sequence joins TRBV28 and TRBJ2-1; 8 bases are shared with TRBD1. Germline CDR1 and CDR2: MDHEN and SYDVKM. V gave up 4 bases and J gave up 10 bases; unmatched junction bases: 3. CDR3 size: 12 residues. The CDR3 nucleotides are TGTGCCAGCAGTTCCAGGGGGCGCGAGCAGTTCTTC. This codes for CASSSRGREQFF.

V and J are TRBV23-1 and TRBJ2-7, with D possibly TRBD2 on 5 matching bases. TRBV23-1 is an ORF, and what it does is uncertain. The V end lost 2 bases, the J end lost 3 bases, and 20 bases lay between the germline ends. The CDR3 extends over 17 amino acids. CDR3 sequence (DNA): TGCGCCAGCAGTCAAAATTCCGGGCCTAGCCCCATCTACGAGCAGTACTTC. This encodes CASSQNSGPSPIYEQYF.

V and J are TRBV27 and TRBJ2-7, with TRBD1 matching over 11 bases. V gave up 5 bases and J gave up 3 bases; unmatched junction bases: 6. The CDR3 extends over 15 amino acids. The germline V gene has CDR1 MNHEY and CDR2 SMNVEV (reference sequence). The CDR3 loop is CASSRTGTGGYEQYF. The CDR3, as DNA: TGTGCCAGCAGTAGAACCGGGACAGGGGGCTACGAGCAGTACTTC.

This chain links TRBV6-5 with TRBJ2-1; D perhaps matches TRBD2 (6 bases). The CDR3 spans 15 residues. V shed 6 bases and J shed 2 bases, with 14 bases lying between them. CDR1 MNHEY and CDR2 SVGAGI come from the germline V gene. CDR3 amino acids: CASRHRDSPYNEQFF. The CDR3 DNA follows: TGTGCCAGCAGGCACCGGGACTCCCCCTACAATGAGCAGTTCTTC.

The genes are TRBV6-5 and TRBJ2-2, with 9 bases fitting TRBD1. Per the germline V gene, CDR1 is MNHEY and CDR2 is SVGAGI. The trim removed 8 bases at V and 0 bases at J, leaving 4 bases unmatched. The CDR3 consists of 15 residues. As DNA, the CDR3 is TGTGCCAGCTCACAGGGGGCCGCGAACACCGGGGAGCTGTTTTTT. Protein: CASSQGAANTGELFF.

The chain recombines TRBV4-1 with TRBJ2-1, with 9 bases matching TRBD2. The germline CDR1 and CDR2 sequences are MGHRA and YSYEKL. Unmatched junction bases numbered 6, after V lost 2 bases and J lost 4 bases. The CDR3 is 16 residues long. The DNA for the CDR3 is TGCGCCAGCAGCCAAAAAGGGACTAGCCCGTACAATGAGCAGTTCTTC. The encoded protein is CASSQKGTSPYNEQFF.

The J gene is TRBJ2-5, the V gene TRBV6-5; TRBD1 aligns across 8 bases. Germline V CDR1 and CDR2: MNHEY, SVGAGI. The CDR3 consists of 14 residues. V lost 4 bases to trimming and J lost 7 bases; unmatched junction nucleotides: 8. In DNA form, the CDR3 reads TGTGCCAGCAGTTCCCCGGGACAGGACGGGACCCAGTACTTC. Residues: CASSSPGQDGTQYF.

The V call is TRBV7-9, the J call TRBJ2-7; a weak D match, TRBD2 (6 bases). Germline CDR1 SEHNR, CDR2 FQNEAQ (reference sequence). There are 16 residues in the CDR3. Trimming stripped 0 bases from V and 3 bases from J, with 15 bases between. This CDR3 reads CASSLATSSSIYEQYF. In DNA form, the CDR3 reads TGTGCCAGCAGCTTAGCAACTAGCAGCAGTATCTACGAGCAGTACTTC.

V usage is TRBV6-6 and J usage is TRBJ2-5, with D possibly TRBD1 on 6 matching bases. The CDR3 is 16 residues long. Germline loops: CDR1 MNHNY, CDR2 SVGAGI (reference sequence). The V and J ends lost 4 bases and 2 bases respectively, with 17 bases between them. The CDR3: CASSSRQAAFQETQYF. In DNA form, the CDR3 reads TGTGCCAGCAGTTCAAGACAGGCAGCTTTTCAAGAGACCCAGTACTTC.

V is TRBV2 and J is TRBJ1-5; 9 nucleotides align to TRBD1. Germline V CDR1 and CDR2: SNHLY, FYNNEI. The ends lost 1 base at V and 6 bases at J; junction bases unmatched: 4. This CDR3 is built from 15 residues. The CDR3 nucleotides are TGTGCCAGCAGTGAAGAACAGGGGGCAAGTCAGCCCCAGCATTTT. This encodes CASSEEQGASQPQHF.

The V and J genes are TRBV7-2 and TRBJ2-5; possible D gene TRBD2, 5 bases. The CDR3 sequence is 15 residues long. Germline values: CDR1 SGHTA, CDR2 FQGNSA. Trimming removed 5 bases at V and 4 bases at J, with 17 bases between. CDR3 in DNA: TGTGCCAGCAGCACCGAGGGTAATAGGGCAGAGACCCAGTACTTC. Translating it yields CASSTEGNRAETQYF.

V is TRBV6-5 and J is TRBJ2-3; possible D gene TRBD1, 6 bases. CDR1 and CDR2 from the germline V gene are MNHEY and SVGAGI. V lost 6 bases, J lost 2 bases, and 15 bases lay in between. The CDR3 totals 15 residues. The CDR3 nucleotides read TGTGCCAGCAGGGTCAGGGGAAAGGACACAGATACGCAGTATTTT. Translation gives CASRVRGKDTDTQYF.

The V call is TRBV20-1, the J call TRBJ1-6; 11 bases are shared with TRBD1. The CDR3 runs to 15 residues. The germline V gene encodes CDR1 DFQATT and CDR2 SNEGSKA (reference sequence). The junction had 5 bases not matched to a gene; V was cut back by 3 bases and J by 7 bases. This CDR3 reads CSASARDRGNSPLHF. CDR3 sequence (DNA): TGCAGTGCTAGTGCCAGGGACAGGGGGAATTCACCCCTCCACTTT.

In nucleotides, the CDR3 is TGTGCCAGCAGGGAGGGGACTAGCGGGAGCCACGAGCAGTACTTC. Translating it yields CASREGTSGSHEQYF. The rearrangement links TRBV5-4 to TRBJ2-7, with 14 nucleotides matching TRBD2. The CDR3 has 15 amino acids. J was trimmed by 5 bases and V by 5 bases; bases with no gene match: 6. The germline CDR1 and CDR2 sequences are SGHNT and YYREEE (reference sequence).

The V call is TRBV19, the J call TRBJ1-4; 12 positions match TRBD1. V lost 8 bases to trimming and J lost 3 bases; unmatched junction nucleotides: 13. Looked up from germline, CDR1 is LNHDA and CDR2 is SQIVND (reference sequence). CDR3 length: 18 amino acids. CDR3 sequence: CASRYSGQGATSNEKLFF. The CDR3 bases are TGTGCCAGTCGATACTCGGGACAGGGGGCGACATCTAATGAAAAACTGTTTTTT.

The chain is built from TRBV18 and TRBJ1-1; 8 bases map to TRBD1. The CDR3 totals 14 residues. From germline, CDR1 is KGHSH and CDR2 LQKENI. The trim removed 6 bases at V and 0 bases at J, leaving 3 bases unmatched. The CDR3 here is CASSGQAMNTEAFF. CDR3 DNA sequence: TGTGCCAGCTCGGGACAGGCGATGAACACTGAAGCTTTCTTT.

The chain employs TRBV6-5 and TRBJ1-1, with TRBD1 as a possible D gene (5 bases). Germline CDR1 and CDR2: MNHEY and SVGAGI. CDR3 length equals 14 residues. The V end lost 7 bases, the J end lost 3 bases, and 15 bases lay between the germline ends. As DNA, the CDR3 is TGTGCCAGCATAGAACGGGGGTTGGACACTGAAGCTTTCTTT. Translation gives CASIERGLDTEAFF.